This entry lists 26 T cell receptor beta chains sequenced from one sample in a study of T cell responses to AZD1222 COVID-19 vaccine (dated by TCRdb to about 2021). The sample's time point label, decoded: about 28 days (+/-7) after the second vaccine dose. Library preparation employed the immunoSEQ multiplex PCR assay. The immuneACCESS repertoire file appears here via TCRdb, limited to in-frame rearrangements. These files lack a portion of the clones; in checked studies, under half of the deficit traces to unresolved V genes, and the cause of the others is not known. This sample lists fewer than 95,000 clones; approximately 89% were detected once. The top ten hold approximately 8% of the sample. Sequenced here: peripheral blood, sampled 28 days after the second AZD1222 dose. Receptor source: an adult who received the AZD1222 COVID-19 vaccine.

The chain joins TRBV5-1 to TRBJ2-3; either TRBD1 or TRBD2 may supply D (5 bases each). CDR1 and CDR2 from the germline V gene are SGHRS and YFSETQ. Trimming shortened V by 0 bases and J by 0 bases, and 8 bases separated the two germline ends. The CDR3 runs 15 residues. CDR3 region: CASSLAGASTDTQYF. CDR3 in DNA: TGCGCCAGCAGCTTGGCCGGGGCCAGCACAGATACGCAGTATTTT.

J is TRBJ2-2 and V is TRBV5-1; 10 bases are a match to TRBD2. Trimming removed 3 bases from V and 0 bases from J; junction bases left unmatched: 2. Germline CDR1 and CDR2: SGHRS and YFSETQ. The CDR3 contains 16 residues. This CDR3 reads CASSSGLAPNTGELFF. CDR3 DNA sequence: TGCGCCAGCAGCTCGGGACTAGCGCCGAACACCGGGGAGCTGTTTTTT.

This clone was seen only a few times. This chain joins TRBV11-3 and TRBJ2-1; D could derive from TRBD1 or TRBD2 (6 bases each). Germline V gives CDR1 SGHNT, CDR2 YENEEA. Trimming shortened V by 4 bases and J by 4 bases, and 11 bases separated the two germline ends. The CDR3 consists of 14 residues. The CDR3 region is CASSSGDNYNEQFF. CDR3 nucleotides: TGTGCCAGCAGCTCGGGGGACAATTACAATGAGCAGTTCTTC.

CDR3 nucleotides: TGTGCCAGCAGTTGGGAACAGGGTGTGATTCAGCCCCAGCATTTT. Translating it yields CASSWEQGVIQPQHF. The gene calls are TRBV28 and TRBJ1-5, with D possibly TRBD1 on 6 matching bases. The CDR3 loop spans 15 amino acids. Germline V gives CDR1 MDHEN, CDR2 SYDVKM. V was pared by 4 bases and J by 6 bases, with 16 bases between. Full variable domain (missing parts from reference TRBV28 and TRBJ1-5): DVKVTQSSRYLVKRTGEKVFLECVQDMDHENMFWYRQDPGLGLRLIYFSYDVKMKEKGDIPEGYSVSREKKERFSLILESASTNQTSMYLCASSWEQGVIQPQHFGDGTRLSIL.

The V call is TRBV20-1, the J call TRBJ1-1; the D is unclear. The CDR3 sequence is 10 residues long. The V end was cut by 0 bases, the J end by 9 bases, with 5 bases between. Germline-derived CDR1 and CDR2 are DFQATT and SNEGSKA (reference sequence). The CDR3 reads CSAREVKAFF. The CDR3 region has the DNA TGCAGTGCTAGAGAGGTTAAAGCTTTCTTT.

The gene calls are TRBV30 and TRBJ2-1; 10 bases line up with TRBD2. Germline V gene lookup returns CDR1 GTSNPN and CDR2 SVGIG (reference sequence). J lost 8 bases, V lost 2 bases, and 12 bases had no gene match. The CDR3 has 16 residues. The CDR3 reads CAWSPWVASGSYEQFF. In nucleotides, the CDR3 is TGTGCCTGGAGTCCGTGGGTGGCTAGCGGGAGTTATGAGCAGTTCTTC.

The CDR3 DNA sequence: TGTGCCAGCAGTCAACCGACAGGGCAAGGAGAGACCCAGTACTTC. Translated: CASSQPTGQGETQYF. J is TRBJ2-5 and V is TRBV5-4; 7 nucleotides agree with TRBD1. V was pared by 5 bases and J by 4 bases, with 11 bases of the junction left unmatched. Germline V lookup: CDR1 SGHNT, CDR2 YYREEE (reference sequence). CDR3 length equals 15 residues.

The chain uses TRBV18 and TRBJ2-3; D call uncertain. Trimming took 6 bases from V and 4 from J, leaving 17 bases between them. There are 15 residues in the CDR3. Per germline, CDR1 KGHSH and CDR2 LQKENI. CDR3 sequence (DNA): TGTGCCAGCTCGCTGAACGAACTAAGGGCAGATACGCAGTATTTT. This codes for CASSLNELRADTQYF.

V gene TRBV29-1 combines with J gene TRBJ2-3; 8 nucleotides align to TRBD1. Germline CDR1 and CDR2: SQVTM and ANQGSEA. The CDR3 has 11 residues. Trimming removed 6 bases from V and 6 bases from J; junction bases left unmatched: 2. This CDR3 is CSVRTGDTQYF. The DNA of the CDR3 is TGCAGCGTCAGGACAGGGGATACGCAGTATTTT.

This clone was seen just once. The chain employs TRBV2 and TRBJ2-7; no clear D. Looked up from germline, CDR1 is SNHLY and CDR2 is FYNNEI. CDR3 length: 12 amino acids. Trimming took off 5 bases at V and 0 bases at J, with 5 bases between the two ends. CDR3 protein: CASSRTSYEQYF. CDR3 in DNA: TGTGCCAGCAGTAGAACCTCCTACGAGCAGTACTTC.

The chain employs TRBV19 and TRBJ1-3; 7 bases map to TRBD1. The V gene end was trimmed by 8 bases and the J gene end by 0 bases; junction bases not matched to a gene: 10. The V gene's germline CDR1 is LNHDA and CDR2 SQIVND (reference sequence). The CDR3 runs to 16 residues. CDR3 protein: CASGEQGPASGNTIYF. CDR3 sequence (DNA): TGTGCCAGTGGGGAACAGGGGCCCGCCTCTGGAAACACCATATATTTT.

The V call is TRBV2, the J call TRBJ1-6, with no clear D. This CDR3 is built from 12 residues. Per the germline V gene, CDR1 is SNHLY and CDR2 is FYNNEI. Trimming shortened V by 8 bases and J by 9 bases, and 11 bases separated the two germline ends. CDR3 DNA: TGTGCCAGCGGCGCTTTGGGTTCACCCCTCCACTTT. It is translated as CASGALGSPLHF.

The rearrangement joins TRBV13 to TRBJ1-3; D gene unclear. Germline CDR1 and CDR2: PRHDT and FYEKMQ (reference sequence). The CDR3 runs 14 residues. Trimming shortened V by 5 bases and J by 0 bases, and 8 bases separated the two germline ends. Here the CDR3 reads CASSVGVSGNTIYF. The CDR3 DNA reads as TGTGCCAGCAGCGTCGGGGTCTCTGGAAACACCATATATTTT.

The gene calls are TRBV27 and TRBJ2-5, with D unresolved. Trimming pared 8 bases from V and 0 bases from J, leaving 4 bases between. Germline CDR1 and CDR2: MNHEY and SMNVEV (reference sequence). CDR3 length: 11 amino acids. In DNA, the CDR3 is TGTGCCAGCGCTGACCAAGAGACCCAGTACTTC. Protein product: CASADQETQYF.

The V and J genes are TRBV4-2 and TRBJ2-3; possible D gene TRBD2, 5 bases. Germline V CDR1 and CDR2: LGHNA, YNFKEQ. The CDR3 has 15 residues. V lost 1 base and J 0 bases, leaving 8 bases between the germline ends. The CDR3 sequence: CASSQARGSTDTQYF. For the CDR3, the DNA is TGTGCCAGCAGCCAAGCACGGGGTAGCACAGATACGCAGTATTTT.

The CDR3 DNA reads as TGCGCCAGCAGCTTGGGTTCTGGGAGCGGAAACACCATATATTTT. As protein: CASSLGSGSGNTIYF. The chain recombines TRBV5-1 with TRBJ1-3; D is ambiguous. The V end lost 0 bases, the J end lost 4 bases, and 11 bases lay between the germline ends. The CDR3 is 15 residues long. CDR1 is SGHRS, CDR2 YFSETQ, per germline. The whole variable domain, filled in from reference TRBV5-1 and TRBJ1-3, reads KAGVTQTPRYLIKTRGQQVTLSCSPISGHRSVSWYQQTPGQGLQFLFEYFSETQRNKGNFPGRFSGRQFSNSRSEMNVSTLELGDSALYLCASSLGSGSGNTIYFGEGSWLTVV.

The chain carries TRBV2 and TRBJ1-1, with no clear D. Trimming took off 5 bases at V and 5 bases at J, with 12 bases between the two ends. This CDR3 comprises 13 residues. Germline CDR1 and CDR2: SNHLY and FYNNEI. CDR3 DNA: TGTGCCAGCAGTTTGGGGTCTTGGACTGAAGCTTTCTTT. Translating it yields CASSLGSWTEAFF.

This chain links TRBV29-1 with TRBJ2-1; TRBD2 might be the D (6 bases). The germline V gene encodes CDR1 SQVTM and CDR2 ANQGSEA. The V gene lost 4 bases and the J gene lost 3 bases, with 10 bases spanning the gap. This CDR3 region has 13 residues. CDR3 in amino acids: CSVVRTNYNEQFF. In DNA form, the CDR3 reads TGCAGCGTTGTGAGGACTAACTACAATGAGCAGTTCTTC.

The J gene is TRBJ2-7, the V gene TRBV29-1, with a weak D call TRBD2 (5 bases). Germline V gene data show CDR1 as SQVTM and CDR2 as ANQGSEA. V was cut by 6 bases and J by 2 bases, with 11 bases left in between. The CDR3 contains 12 residues. CDR3 protein: CSVVTGTYEQYF. Written as DNA, the CDR3 is TGCAGCGTCGTGACCGGGACCTACGAGCAGTACTTC.

The chain uses TRBV6-5 and TRBJ2-1, with TRBD1 matching 7 bases. V was pared by 6 bases and J by 8 bases, with 13 bases of the junction left unmatched. The CDR3 runs to 15 residues. Germline V gene lookup returns CDR1 MNHEY and CDR2 SVGAGI. The CDR3 DNA reads as TGTGCCAGCAGCGCCACAGGGGCCGCGACCGATGAGCAGTTCTTC. Translation gives CASSATGAATDEQFF.

This sequence joins TRBV21-1 and TRBJ2-1. TRBV21-1 is reported as a pseudogene. CDR3 length: 14 residues. The CDR3 is CASSNLGIDNEQFF. The CDR3 DNA is TGTGCCAGCAGCAATCTAGGGATAGACAATGAGCAGTTCTTC.

The rearrangement uses TRBV28 and TRBJ1-5; D gene unclear. Germline CDR1 MDHEN, CDR2 SYDVKM. The CDR3 spans 13 residues. Deletions cut 2 bases from V and 5 bases from J, with 7 bases between. The CDR3 bases are TGTGCCAGCAGTTTAAGAGCAGATCAGCCCCAGCATTTT. Translating gives CASSLRADQPQHF.

The V call is TRBV7-8, the J call TRBJ2-1; D is uncertain. Trimming cost V 0 bases and J 10 bases, with 13 bases left between them. Germline assignment: CDR1 SGHVS and CDR2 FQNEAQ. The CDR3 has 14 residues. The CDR3 loop reads CASSLALAEVEQFF. In nucleotides, the CDR3 is TGTGCCAGCAGCTTAGCGCTGGCCGAGGTAGAGCAGTTCTTC.

The V call is TRBV9, the J call TRBJ2-2; TRBD2 is a possible D gene (5 bases). Germline loops: CDR1 SGDLS, CDR2 YYNGEE. The CDR3 has 15 residues. The germline V and J ends were trimmed by 3 bases and 4 bases, with 13 bases remaining between them. The CDR3 sequence: CASSAPGIFTGELFF. CDR3 coding DNA: TGTGCCAGCAGCGCCCCGGGGATCTTCACCGGGGAGCTGTTTTTT.

V usage is TRBV29-1 and J usage is TRBJ1-1; D uncertain. CDR1 is SQVTM, CDR2 ANQGSEA, per germline. This CDR3 contains 13 residues. Trimming took 7 bases from V and 0 from J, leaving 12 bases between them. The CDR3 is CSAGDTLNTEAFF. The DNA for the CDR3 is TGCAGCGCTGGCGACACTTTGAACACTGAAGCTTTCTTT.

The rearrangement links TRBV7-6 to TRBJ2-5, with 12 positions matching TRBD2. After removal of 5 bases from V and 5 bases from J, the junction contained 12 bases not matched to a gene. Germline V gene data show CDR1 as SGHVS and CDR2 as FNYEAQ. The CDR3 has 17 residues. The CDR3 region is CASSPEGLAGGLETQYF. The CDR3 DNA follows: TGTGCCAGCAGCCCAGAGGGCCTAGCGGGAGGGTTGGAGACCCAGTACTTC. Full variable domain (missing parts from reference TRBV7-6 and TRBJ2-5): GAGVSQSPRYKVTKRGQDVALRCDPISGHVSLYWYRQALGQGPEFLTYFNYEAQQDKSGLPNDRFSAERPEGSISTLTIQRTEQRDSAMYRCASSPEGLAGGLETQYFGPGTRLLVL.